These 14 T cell receptor beta chains originate from one sample sequenced in a study of somatic mutations in cytotoxic T cells in rheumatoid arthritis. The repertoire was sequenced with immunoSEQ multiplex PCR; TCRdb's copy has only in-frame clones and lacks some. In the table there are around 12,000 clones, 70% to 80% of which are singletons. Sequencing input: CD8+ T cells sorted from blood. These receptors all come from a man aged 45 to 65 in good health.

The chain is built from TRBV10-3 and TRBJ2-1; no definite D call. V lost 8 bases and J 7 bases, leaving 12 bases between the germline ends. This CDR3 spans 12 amino acids. Germline loops: CDR1 ENHRY, CDR2 SYGVKD. Written as DNA, the CDR3 is TGTGCCATCGCAGACGGTGGGAATGAGCAGTTCTTC. It specifies CAIADGGNEQFF.

V usage is TRBV7-8 and J usage is TRBJ2-2; D is uncertain. The germline gives CDR1 SGHVS, CDR2 FQNEAQ. This CDR3 has 15 residues. V lost 4 bases to trimming and J lost 1 base, with 10 bases between them. The CDR3 loop is CASSSSTWNTGELFF. CDR3 in DNA: TGTGCCAGCAGCTCTTCGACGTGGAACACCGGGGAGCTGTTTTTT.

This chain uses TRBV7-6 with TRBJ2-7, with TRBD1 identical over 7 bases. Germline assignment: CDR1 SGHVS and CDR2 FNYEAQ. There are 13 residues in the CDR3. The V gene end was trimmed by 3 bases and the J gene end by 2 bases; junction bases not matched to a gene: 1. CDR3 in amino acids: CASSFGTAYEQYF. CDR3 DNA: TGTGCCAGCAGCTTCGGGACAGCCTACGAGCAGTACTTC.

This clone appeared a few times. The chain recombines TRBV2 with TRBJ1-2, with a weak D call TRBD1 (6 bases). The germline V gene has CDR1 SNHLY and CDR2 FYNNEI. V shed 6 bases and J shed 1 base, with 12 bases lying between them. The CDR3 consists of 14 residues. The CDR3 DNA sequence: TGTGCCAGCAGGGAAAGGACAGTTAACTATGGCTACACCTTC. It yields the protein CASRERTVNYGYTF. Combining the CDR3 with reference TRBV2 and TRBJ1-2 gives the whole variable domain EPEVTQTPSHQVTQMGQEVILRCVPISNHLYFYWYRQILGQKVEFLVSFYNNEISEKSEIFDDQFSVERPDGSNFTLKIRSTKLEDSAMYFCASRERTVNYGYTFGSGTRLTVV.

The V gene is TRBV7-9, the J gene TRBJ2-7; 7 bases are a match to TRBD1. The CDR3 consists of 13 residues. From germline, CDR1 is SEHNR and CDR2 FQNEAQ (reference sequence). Germline trimming cut 5 bases from V and 6 bases from J; bases unmatched to any gene: 7. In DNA form, the CDR3 reads TGTGCCAGCAGCCCGCGACAGGGCAGCGAGCAGTACGTC. Residues: CASSPRQGSEQYV.

The V gene is TRBV5-1, the J gene TRBJ1-4, with a tentative D call TRBD1 (6 bases). The CDR3 length is 16 residues. With 0 bases removed from V and 3 bases from J, the gap between germline ends came to 12 bases. From germline, CDR1 is SGHRS and CDR2 YFSETQ. CDR3 sequence (DNA): TGCGCCAGCAGCTTGGAACCGACAGGTCCTAATGAAAAACTGTTTTTT. Protein sequence: CASSLEPTGPNEKLFF.

This chain links TRBV10-3 with TRBJ2-7; D not certain. From germline, CDR1 is ENHRY and CDR2 SYGVKD. V gave up 7 bases and J gave up 2 bases, with 12 bases separating them. The CDR3 length is 13 residues. The CDR3 is CAIMEGLPYEQYF. The CDR3 bases are TGTGCCATCATGGAAGGGTTACCCTACGAGCAGTACTTC.

For this clone: One end of the junction is discordant with germline, which a read error may explain. The V and J genes are TRBV30 and TRBJ2-1; D gene uncertain. This CDR3 contains 12 residues. Germline V gene data show CDR1 as GTSNPN and CDR2 as SVGIG (reference sequence). Here the CDR3 DNA reads TGTGCCAGGAGTGTTGGGCCCAATGAGCAGTTCTTC. Residues: CARSVGPNEQFF. Based on the CDR3 plus reference TRBV30 and TRBJ2-1, the full variable domain is SQTIHQWPATLVQPVGSPLSLECTVEGTSNPNLYWYRQAAGRGLQLLFYSVGIGQISSEVPQNLSASRPQDRQFILSSKKLLLSDSGFYLCARSVGPNEQFFGPGTRLTVL.

CDR3 region: CASSSTSGRAVSTGELFF. DNA for the CDR3: TGCGCCAGCAGCTCCACTAGCGGGAGGGCCGTCTCCACCGGGGAGCTGTTTTTT. This chain links TRBV5-1 with TRBJ2-2; 13 positions agree with TRBD2. Trimming removed 3 bases from V and 4 bases from J; junction bases left unmatched: 9. Per the germline V gene, CDR1 is SGHRS and CDR2 is YFSETQ. This CDR3 has 18 residues.

V gene TRBV27 combines with J gene TRBJ2-2; D is perhaps TRBD1 or TRBD2 (5 bases each). V was trimmed by 11 bases and J by 6 bases, leaving 16 bases between them. Germline CDR1 MNHEY, CDR2 SMNVEV (reference sequence). The CDR3 contains 13 residues. Here the CDR3 DNA reads TGTGCCTGCTGGGACGGGGCGGCCGGGGAGCTGTTTTTT. It is translated as CACWDGAAGELFF.

V gene TRBV7-9 combines with J gene TRBJ2-5; tentatively, D is TRBD2 (6 bases). The CDR3 is 14 residues long. CDR1 and CDR2 from the germline V gene are SEHNR and FQNEAQ (reference sequence). The V and J ends lost 0 bases and 5 bases respectively, with 10 bases between them. The DNA of the CDR3 is TGTGCCAGCAGCTTAGCAAGCGGGCGGGAGACCCAGTACTTC. Protein product: CASSLASGRETQYF.

V gene TRBV7-6 combines with J gene TRBJ2-2, with 10 bases lining up with TRBD2. Germline CDR1 and CDR2: SGHVS and FNYEAQ. This CDR3 comprises 16 residues. The junction had 9 bases not matched to a gene; V was cut back by 5 bases and J by 6 bases. The CDR3 DNA is TGTGCCAGCAGCCCGGTGGCTAGCGGGAGTGCCGGGGAGCTGTTTTTT. Translation gives CASSPVASGSAGELFF.

This clone was counted a few times. The chain employs TRBV7-9 and TRBJ1-2, with unresolved D. Germline CDR1 SEHNR, CDR2 FQNEAQ (reference sequence). The CDR3 sequence is 14 residues long. Trimming removed 1 base at V and 8 bases at J, with 14 bases between. The CDR3 nucleotides read TGTGCCAGCAGCTTAGTGTCTGGGCTAACCGGCTACACCTTC. Translated: CASSLVSGLTGYTF.

V and J are TRBV5-3 and TRBJ2-7, with D possibly called TRBD1 or TRBD2 (5 bases each). TRBV5-3 is recorded as an ORF, its role being uncertain. This CDR3 has 15 residues. V dropped 0 bases and J dropped 5 bases, with 15 bases sitting between them. The DNA for the CDR3 is TGTGCCAGAAGCTTGGTTGGGGGAGCGGACCACGAGCAGTACTTC. Translation gives CARSLVGGADHEQYF.